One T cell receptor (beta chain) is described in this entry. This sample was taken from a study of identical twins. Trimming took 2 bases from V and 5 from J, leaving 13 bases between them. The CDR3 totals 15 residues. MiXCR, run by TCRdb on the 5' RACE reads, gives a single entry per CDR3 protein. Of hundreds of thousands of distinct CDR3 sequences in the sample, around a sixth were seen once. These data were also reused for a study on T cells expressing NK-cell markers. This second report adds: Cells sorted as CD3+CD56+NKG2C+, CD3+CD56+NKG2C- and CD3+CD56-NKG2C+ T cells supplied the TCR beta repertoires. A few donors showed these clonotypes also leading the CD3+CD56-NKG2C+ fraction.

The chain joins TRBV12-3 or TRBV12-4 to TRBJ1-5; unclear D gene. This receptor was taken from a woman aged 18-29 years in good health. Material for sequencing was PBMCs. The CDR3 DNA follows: TGTGCCAGCAGTTTAAGGCTGGGCCCCGATCAGCCCCAGCATTTT. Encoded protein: CASSLRLGPDQPQHF.